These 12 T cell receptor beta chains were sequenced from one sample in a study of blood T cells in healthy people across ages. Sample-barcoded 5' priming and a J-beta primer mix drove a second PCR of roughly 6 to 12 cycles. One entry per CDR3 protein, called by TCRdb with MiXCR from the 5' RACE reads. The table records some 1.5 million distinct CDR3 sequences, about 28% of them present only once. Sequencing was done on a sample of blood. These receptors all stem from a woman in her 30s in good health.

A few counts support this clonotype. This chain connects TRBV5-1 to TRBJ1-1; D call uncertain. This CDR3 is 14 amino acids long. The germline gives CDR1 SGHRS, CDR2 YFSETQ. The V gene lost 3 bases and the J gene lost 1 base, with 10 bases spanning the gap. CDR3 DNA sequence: TGCGCCAGCAGCTACGGGAGTGGGAACACTGAAGCTTTCTTT. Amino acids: CASSYGSGNTEAFF.

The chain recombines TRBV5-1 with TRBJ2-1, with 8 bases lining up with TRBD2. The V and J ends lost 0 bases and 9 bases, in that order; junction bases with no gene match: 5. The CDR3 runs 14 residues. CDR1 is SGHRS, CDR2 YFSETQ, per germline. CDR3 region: CASSLELAVVEQFF. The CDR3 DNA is TGCGCCAGCAGCTTGGAACTAGCGGTCGTTGAGCAGTTCTTC.

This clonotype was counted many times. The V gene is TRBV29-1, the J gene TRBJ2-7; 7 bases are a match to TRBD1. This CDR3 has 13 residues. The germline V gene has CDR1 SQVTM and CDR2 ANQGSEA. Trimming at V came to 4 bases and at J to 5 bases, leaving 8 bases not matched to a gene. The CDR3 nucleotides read TGCAGCGTTGCGAACAGGGGCATGAACGAGCAGTACTTC. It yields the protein CSVANRGMNEQYF.

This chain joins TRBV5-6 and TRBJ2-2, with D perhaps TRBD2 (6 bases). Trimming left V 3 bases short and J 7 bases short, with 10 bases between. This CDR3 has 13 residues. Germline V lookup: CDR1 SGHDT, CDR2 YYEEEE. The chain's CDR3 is CASSWRDDGELFF. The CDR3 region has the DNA TGTGCCAGCAGCTGGCGGGATGACGGGGAGCTGTTTTTT.

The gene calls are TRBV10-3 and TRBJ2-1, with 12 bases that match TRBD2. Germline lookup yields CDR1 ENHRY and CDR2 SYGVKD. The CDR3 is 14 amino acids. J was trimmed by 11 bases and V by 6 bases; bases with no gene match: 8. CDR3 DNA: TGTGCCATCAGAACAAAGACTAGCGGGGGCAAGCAGTTCTTC. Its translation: CAIRTKTSGGKQFF.

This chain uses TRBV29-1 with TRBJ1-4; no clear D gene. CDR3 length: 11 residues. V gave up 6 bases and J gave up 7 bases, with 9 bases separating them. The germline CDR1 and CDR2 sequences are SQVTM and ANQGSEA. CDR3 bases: TGCAGCGTGAGACATGTTGAAAAACTGTTTTTT. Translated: CSVRHVEKLFF.

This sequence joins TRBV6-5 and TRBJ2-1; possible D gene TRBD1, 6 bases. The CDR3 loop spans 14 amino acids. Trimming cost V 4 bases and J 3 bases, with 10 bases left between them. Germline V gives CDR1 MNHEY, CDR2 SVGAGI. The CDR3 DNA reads TGTGCCAGCAGTTCCGACAGGCTCTACAATGAGCAGTTCTTC. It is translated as CASSSDRLYNEQFF.

In DNA, the CDR3 is TGTGCCAGCAGCTCCCTAGCGGGAGCGGGCTCAGATACGCAGTATTTT. Its translation: CASSSLAGAGSDTQYF. V usage is TRBV11-2 and J usage is TRBJ2-3; 10 positions match TRBD2. This CDR3 is built from 16 residues. Germline V CDR1 and CDR2: SGHAT, FQNNGV. J lost 4 bases, V lost 4 bases, and 8 bases had no gene match.

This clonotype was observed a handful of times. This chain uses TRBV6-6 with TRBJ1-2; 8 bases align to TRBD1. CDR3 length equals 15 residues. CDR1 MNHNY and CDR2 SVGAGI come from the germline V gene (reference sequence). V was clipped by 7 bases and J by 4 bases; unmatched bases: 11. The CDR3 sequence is CASIQTTDRGYGYTF. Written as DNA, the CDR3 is TGTGCCAGCATCCAAACCACAGACAGGGGCTATGGCTACACCTTC.

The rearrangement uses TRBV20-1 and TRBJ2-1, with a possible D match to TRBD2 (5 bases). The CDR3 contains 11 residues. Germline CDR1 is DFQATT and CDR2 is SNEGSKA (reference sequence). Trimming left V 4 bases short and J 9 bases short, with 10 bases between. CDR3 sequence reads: CSANGVGEQFF. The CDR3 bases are TGCAGTGCTAACGGGGTCGGTGAGCAGTTCTTC.

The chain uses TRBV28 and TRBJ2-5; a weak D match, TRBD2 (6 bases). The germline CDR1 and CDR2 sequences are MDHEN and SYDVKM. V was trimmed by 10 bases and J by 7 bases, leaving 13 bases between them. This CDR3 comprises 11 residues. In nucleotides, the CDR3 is TGTGCCAAAAAGGGGAGGTGGACCCAGTACTTC. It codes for CAKKGRWTQYF.

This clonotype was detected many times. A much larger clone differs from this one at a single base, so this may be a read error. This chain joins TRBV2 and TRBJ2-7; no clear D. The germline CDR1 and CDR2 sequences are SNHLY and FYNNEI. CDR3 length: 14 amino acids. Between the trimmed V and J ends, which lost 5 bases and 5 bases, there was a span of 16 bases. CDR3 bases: TGTGCCAGCAGTCCGTACCAGGAAAGCCACGAGCAGTACTTC. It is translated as CASSPYQESHEQYF.